This TCR beta chain was retrieved from a study of neurological immune-mediated disorders. Study-level results: CDR3 amino acid sequences of expanded clones were not shared across subjects, a result suggesting private repertoires in all groups. HTLV-1-associated myelopathy showed the most TCR clonal expansion; multiple sclerosis the least, below healthy controls.

The CDR3 sequence is 17 residues long. After removal of 4 bases from V and 3 bases from J, the junction contained 8 bases not matched to a gene. Germline V gives CDR1 MDHEN, CDR2 SYDVKM. TCRdb called the 5' RACE reads again in MiXCR, with one record for every CDR3 protein. The top ten clones hold 2% to 2.5% of a sample with approximately 30,000 distinct CDR3 sequences, approximately 5.3% of them seen once. This clonotype showed up many times. Antigen unknown. Sorted libraries drew on some 1 million CD4+ or CD8+ T cells. The chain links TRBV28 to TRBJ2-6; 8 bases agree with TRBD1. The material sequenced was CD4+ T cells from blood. This TCR was recovered from a woman aged 45 to 65 in good health. CDR3 bases: TGTGCCAGCAGTTCCCAGGGGGCGCATTATGGGGCCAACGTCCTGACTTTC. Its translation: CASSSQGAHYGANVLTF.